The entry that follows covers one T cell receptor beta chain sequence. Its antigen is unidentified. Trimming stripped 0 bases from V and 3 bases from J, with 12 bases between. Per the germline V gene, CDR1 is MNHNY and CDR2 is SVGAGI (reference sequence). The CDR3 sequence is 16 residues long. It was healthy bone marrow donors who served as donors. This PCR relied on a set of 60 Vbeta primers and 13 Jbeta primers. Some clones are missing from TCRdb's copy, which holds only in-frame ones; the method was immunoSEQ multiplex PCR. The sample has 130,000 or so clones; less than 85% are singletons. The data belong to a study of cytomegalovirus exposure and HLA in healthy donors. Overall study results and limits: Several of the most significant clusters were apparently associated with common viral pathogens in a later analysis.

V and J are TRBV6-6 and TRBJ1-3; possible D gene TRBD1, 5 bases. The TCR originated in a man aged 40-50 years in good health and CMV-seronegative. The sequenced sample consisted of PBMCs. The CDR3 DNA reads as TGTGCCAGCAGTTACTCTCCTACAGGAGATGGAAACACCATATATTTT. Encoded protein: CASSYSPTGDGNTIYF.